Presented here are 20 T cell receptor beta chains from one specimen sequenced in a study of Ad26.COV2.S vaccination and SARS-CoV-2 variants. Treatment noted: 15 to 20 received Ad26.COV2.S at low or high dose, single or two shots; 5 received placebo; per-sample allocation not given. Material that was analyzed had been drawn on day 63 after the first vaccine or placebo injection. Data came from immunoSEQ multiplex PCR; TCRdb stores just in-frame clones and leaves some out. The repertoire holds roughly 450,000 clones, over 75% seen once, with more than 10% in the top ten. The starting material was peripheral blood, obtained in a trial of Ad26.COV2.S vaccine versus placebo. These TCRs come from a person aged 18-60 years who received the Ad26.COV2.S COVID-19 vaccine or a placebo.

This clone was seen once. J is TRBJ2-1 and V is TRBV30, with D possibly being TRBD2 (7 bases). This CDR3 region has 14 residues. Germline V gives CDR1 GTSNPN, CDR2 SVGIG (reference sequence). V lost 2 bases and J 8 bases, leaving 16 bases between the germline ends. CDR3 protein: CAWSKGGGPDEQFF. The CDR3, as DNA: TGTGCCTGGAGTAAGGGGGGGGGTCCGGATGAGCAGTTCTTC.

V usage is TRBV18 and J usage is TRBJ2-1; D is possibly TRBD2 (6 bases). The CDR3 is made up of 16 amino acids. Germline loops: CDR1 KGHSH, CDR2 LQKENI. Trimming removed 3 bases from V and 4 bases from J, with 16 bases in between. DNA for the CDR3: TGTGCCAGCTCACCCCAACTAGCAGAACGATACAATGAGCAGTTCTTC. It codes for CASSPQLAERYNEQFF. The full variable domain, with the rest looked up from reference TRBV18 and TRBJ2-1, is NAGVMQNPRHLVRRRGQEARLRCSPMKGHSHVYWYRQLPEEGLKFMVYLQKENIIDESGMPKERFSAEFPKEGPSILRIQQVVRGDSAAYFCASSPQLAERYNEQFFGPGTRLTVL.

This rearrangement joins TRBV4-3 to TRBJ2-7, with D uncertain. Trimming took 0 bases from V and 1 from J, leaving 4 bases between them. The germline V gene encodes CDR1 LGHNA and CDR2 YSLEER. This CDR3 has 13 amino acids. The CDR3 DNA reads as TGCGCCAGCAGCCAAGATAATTCCTACGAGCAGTACTTC. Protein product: CASSQDNSYEQYF.

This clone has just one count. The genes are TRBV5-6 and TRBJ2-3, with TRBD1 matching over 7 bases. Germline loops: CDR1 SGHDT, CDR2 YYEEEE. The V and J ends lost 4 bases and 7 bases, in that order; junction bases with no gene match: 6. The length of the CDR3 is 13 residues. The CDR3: CASSKDRVNTQYF. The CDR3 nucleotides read TGTGCCAGCAGCAAAGACAGGGTTAATACGCAGTATTTT.

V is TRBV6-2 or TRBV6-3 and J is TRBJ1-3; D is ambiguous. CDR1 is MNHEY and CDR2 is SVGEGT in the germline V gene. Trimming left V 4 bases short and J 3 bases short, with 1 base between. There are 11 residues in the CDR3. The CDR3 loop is CASSFGNTIYF. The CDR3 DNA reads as TGTGCCAGCAGTTTTGGAAACACCATATATTTT.

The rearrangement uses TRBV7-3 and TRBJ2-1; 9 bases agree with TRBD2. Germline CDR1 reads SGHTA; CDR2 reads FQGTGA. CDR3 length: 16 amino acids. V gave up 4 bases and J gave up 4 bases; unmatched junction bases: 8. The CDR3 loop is CASSSIGTSTYNEQFF. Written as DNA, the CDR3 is TGTGCCAGCAGCTCTATAGGGACTAGCACTTACAATGAGCAGTTCTTC.

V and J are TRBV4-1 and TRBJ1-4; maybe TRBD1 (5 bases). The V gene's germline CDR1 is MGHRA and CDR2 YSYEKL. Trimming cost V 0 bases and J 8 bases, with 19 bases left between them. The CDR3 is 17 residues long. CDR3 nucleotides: TGCGCCAGCAGCCAAGAGGGATCGGGGACCCCTAGGGAAAAACTGTTTTTT. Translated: CASSQEGSGTPREKLFF.

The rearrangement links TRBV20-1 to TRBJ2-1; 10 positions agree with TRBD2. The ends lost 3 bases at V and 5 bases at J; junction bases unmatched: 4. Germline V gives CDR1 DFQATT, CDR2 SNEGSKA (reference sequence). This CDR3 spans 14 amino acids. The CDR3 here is CSASSSGRNNEQFF. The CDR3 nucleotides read TGCAGTGCTAGTTCTAGCGGGAGAAACAATGAGCAGTTCTTC.

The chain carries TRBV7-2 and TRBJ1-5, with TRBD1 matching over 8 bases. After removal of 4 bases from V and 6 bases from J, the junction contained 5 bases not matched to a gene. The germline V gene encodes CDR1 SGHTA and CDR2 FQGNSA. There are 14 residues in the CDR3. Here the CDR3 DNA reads TGTGCCAGCAGCTCAGGACAGGGTACTCAGCCCCAGCATTTT. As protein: CASSSGQGTQPQHF.

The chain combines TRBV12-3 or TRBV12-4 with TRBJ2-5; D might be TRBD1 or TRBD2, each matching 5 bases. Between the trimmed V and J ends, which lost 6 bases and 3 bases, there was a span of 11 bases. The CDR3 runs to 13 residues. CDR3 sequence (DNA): TGTGCCAGCAGGAACCGGGACGAAGAGACCCAGTACTTC. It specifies CASRNRDEETQYF.

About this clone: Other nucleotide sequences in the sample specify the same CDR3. This CDR3 reads CASRGQETQYF. CDR3 coding DNA: TGTGCCAGCAGGGGGCAAGAGACCCAGTACTTC. The chain employs TRBV27 and TRBJ2-5; D gene uncertain. V was clipped by 6 bases and J by 2 bases, with 4 bases between them. Germline CDR1 and CDR2: MNHEY and SMNVEV (reference sequence). The CDR3 has 11 residues.

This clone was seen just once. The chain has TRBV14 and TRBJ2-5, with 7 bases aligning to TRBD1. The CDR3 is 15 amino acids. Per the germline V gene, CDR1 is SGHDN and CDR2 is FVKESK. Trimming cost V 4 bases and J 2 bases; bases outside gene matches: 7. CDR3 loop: CASSRRQGPQETQYF. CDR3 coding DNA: TGTGCCAGCAGCCGACGACAGGGACCTCAAGAGACCCAGTACTTC.

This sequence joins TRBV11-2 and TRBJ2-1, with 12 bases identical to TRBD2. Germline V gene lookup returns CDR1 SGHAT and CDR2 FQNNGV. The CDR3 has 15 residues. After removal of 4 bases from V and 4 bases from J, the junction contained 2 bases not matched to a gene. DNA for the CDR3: TGTGCCAGCAGCTCCGGACTAGCGGGGTACAATGAGCAGTTCTTC. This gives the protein CASSSGLAGYNEQFF. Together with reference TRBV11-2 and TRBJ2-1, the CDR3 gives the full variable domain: EAGVAQSPRYKIIEKRQSVAFWCNPISGHATLYWYQQILGQGPKLLIQFQNNGVVDDSQLPKDRFSAERLKGVDSTLKIQPAKLEDSAVYLCASSSGLAGYNEQFFGPGTRLTVL.

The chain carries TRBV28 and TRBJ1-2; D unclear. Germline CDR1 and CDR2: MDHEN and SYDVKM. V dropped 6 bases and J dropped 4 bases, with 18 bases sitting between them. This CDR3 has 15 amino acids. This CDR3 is CASSVEGKISYGYTF. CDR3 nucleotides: TGTGCCAGCAGCGTAGAAGGGAAAATATCCTATGGCTACACCTTC.

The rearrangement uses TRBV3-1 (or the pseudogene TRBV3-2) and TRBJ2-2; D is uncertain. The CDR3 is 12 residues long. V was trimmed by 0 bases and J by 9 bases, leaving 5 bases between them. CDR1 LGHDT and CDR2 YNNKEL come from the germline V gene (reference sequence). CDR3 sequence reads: CASSQDLRELFF. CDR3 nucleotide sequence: TGTGCCAGCAGCCAAGACCTCCGGGAGCTGTTTTTT.

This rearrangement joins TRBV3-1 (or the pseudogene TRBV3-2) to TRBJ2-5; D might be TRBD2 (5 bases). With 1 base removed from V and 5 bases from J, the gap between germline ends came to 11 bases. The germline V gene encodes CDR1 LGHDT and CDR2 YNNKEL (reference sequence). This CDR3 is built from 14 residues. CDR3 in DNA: TGTGCCAGCAGCCAAGTAGCGTCATCGGAGACCCAGTACTTC. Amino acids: CASSQVASSETQYF.

CDR3 DNA sequence: TGTGCCAGCAGTCACCGGGACAATATTAACACTGAAGCTTTCTTT. It specifies CASSHRDNINTEAFF. This chain connects TRBV25-1 to TRBJ1-1; weak D call: TRBD1 (6 bases). Trimming shortened V by 5 bases and J by 2 bases, and 15 bases separated the two germline ends. Germline lookup yields CDR1 MGHDK and CDR2 SYGVNS. The CDR3 runs 15 residues.

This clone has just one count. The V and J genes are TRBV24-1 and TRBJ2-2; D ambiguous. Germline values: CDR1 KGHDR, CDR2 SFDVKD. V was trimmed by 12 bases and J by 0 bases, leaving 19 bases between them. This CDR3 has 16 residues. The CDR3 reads CALWACGVSNTGELFF. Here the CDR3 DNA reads TGTGCCCTCTGGGCTTGCGGAGTATCGAACACCGGGGAGCTGTTTTTT.

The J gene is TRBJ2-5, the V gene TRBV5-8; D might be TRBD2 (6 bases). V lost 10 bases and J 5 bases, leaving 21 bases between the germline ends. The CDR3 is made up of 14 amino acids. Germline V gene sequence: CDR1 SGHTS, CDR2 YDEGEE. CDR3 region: CAASLISGQETQYF. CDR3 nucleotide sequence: TGTGCCGCTTCCTTGATAAGCGGGCAGGAGACCCAGTACTTC.

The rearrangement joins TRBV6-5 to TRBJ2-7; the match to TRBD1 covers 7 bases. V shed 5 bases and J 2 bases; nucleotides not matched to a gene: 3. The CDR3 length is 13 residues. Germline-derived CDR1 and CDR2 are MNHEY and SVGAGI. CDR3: CASSRDRTYEQYF. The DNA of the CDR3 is TGTGCCAGCAGTAGGGACAGAACCTACGAGCAGTACTTC.